A single sample is the source of the 10 T cell receptor beta chains below, sequenced in a study of beta chain features in type 1 diabetes. Investigators reverse transcribed all isolated RNA, so they sequenced expressed TCRB transcripts. Repertoires were generated with immunoSEQ multiplex PCR, while TCRdb's copy carries only in-frame clones and drops some. The table records about 710,000 clones, about 14% of them present only once. For these receptors, no antigen is known. Overall study results and limits: The study found moderately but significantly shorter TCRB CDR3s in all four CD4+ subsets of Type 1 diabetes patients.

Sequences were obtained from naive CD4+ T cells from blood. Receptors were obtained from a man aged 18 to 29 with type 1 diabetes.

Concerning this clone: The same CDR3 is also encoded by other DNA sequences in this sample. The rearrangement uses TRBV9 and TRBJ2-5; no definite D call. Germline CDR1 reads SGDLS; CDR2 reads YYNGEE. The CDR3 consists of 14 residues. Trimming removed 0 bases from V and 0 bases from J, with 6 bases in between. This CDR3 reads CASSVGTYQETQYF. In DNA form, the CDR3 reads TGTGCCAGCAGCGTAGGGACGTACCAAGAGACCCAGTACTTC.

This chain uses TRBV7-2 with TRBJ2-7, with unresolved D. The CDR3 is made up of 14 amino acids. Deletions cut 0 bases from V and 3 bases from J, with 9 bases between. The germline V gene encodes CDR1 SGHTA and CDR2 FQGNSA. CDR3 loop: CASSLALGVYEQYF. CDR3 DNA: TGTGCCAGCAGCTTAGCGCTTGGAGTCTACGAGCAGTACTTC.

Details on this clone: Within the sample, other DNA sequences also encode this same CDR3. The CDR3 coding sequence is TGCGCCAGTTCCTCGGACAGGGGGACAGAGACCCAGTACTTC. It codes for CASSSDRGTETQYF. The rearrangement joins TRBV5-1 to TRBJ2-5, with 10 bases that match TRBD1. The CDR3 consists of 14 residues. V lost 8 bases, J lost 4 bases, and 8 bases stayed unmatched. The germline gives CDR1 SGHRS, CDR2 YFSETQ.

The chain recombines TRBV11-2 with TRBJ2-2, with D tentatively TRBD2 (6 bases). The CDR3 is made up of 15 amino acids. The ends were cut back, 1 base at V and 0 bases at J, with 6 bases in the middle. Germline V gene data show CDR1 as SGHAT and CDR2 as FQNNGV. The DNA of the CDR3 is TGTGCCAGCAGCTTAGCGGGGGCGAACACCGGGGAGCTGTTTTTT. This sequence encodes CASSLAGANTGELFF.

Comments on this clone: Other nucleotide sequences from this sample produce the same CDR3. The V gene is TRBV5-4, the J gene TRBJ1-1; D not certain. Trimming cost V 0 bases and J 1 base, with 7 bases left between them. CDR3 size: 14 residues. Germline V gene data show CDR1 as SGHNT and CDR2 as YYREEE (reference sequence). CDR3 nucleotide sequence: TGTGCCAGCAGCTTGGGACGGGAGAACACTGAAGCTTTCTTT. Amino acid sequence: CASSLGRENTEAFF. Full variable domain (remainder filled in from reference TRBV5-4 and TRBJ1-1): ETGVTQSPTHLIKTRGQQVTLRCSSQSGHNTVSWYQQALGQGPQFIFQYYREEENGRGNFPPRFSGLQFPNYSSELNVNALELDDSALYLCASSLGRENTEAFFGQGTRLTVV.

Concerning this clone itself: Within the sample, other DNA sequences also encode this same CDR3. V and J are TRBV29-1 and TRBJ1-2; the D is unclear. The CDR3 contains 8 residues. Trimming cost V 6 bases and J 8 bases, with 4 bases left between them. Germline values: CDR1 SQVTM, CDR2 ANQGSEA. CDR3 protein: CSVGGYTF. CDR3 nucleotides: TGCAGCGTGGGGGGCTACACCTTC.

J is TRBJ1-5 and V is TRBV30; D unclear. The CDR3 has 15 residues. The ends were cut back, 1 base at V and 0 bases at J, with 10 bases in the middle. Germline loops: CDR1 GTSNPN, CDR2 SVGIG (reference sequence). CDR3 bases: TGTGCCTGGAGTGCCCCGGGGTATAGCAATCAGCCCCAGCATTTT. Amino acids: CAWSAPGYSNQPQHF.

This sequence joins TRBV11-2 and TRBJ2-3, with TRBD1 matching 7 bases. CDR1 and CDR2 (germline): SGHAT, FQNNGV. CDR3 length: 14 amino acids. With V trimmed by 4 bases and J by 3 bases, 4 bases remained unmatched. This CDR3 reads CASSSRQGTDTQYF. The CDR3 DNA reads TGTGCCAGCAGCTCCCGACAGGGTACAGATACGCAGTATTTT.

In its sample, this clone was seen a few times. This CDR3 reads CASSLWTGQETQYF. The DNA for the CDR3 is TGCGCCAGCAGCCTATGGACAGGGCAAGAGACCCAGTACTTC. V gene TRBV5-1 combines with J gene TRBJ2-5; TRBD1 agrees at 8 bases. With 4 bases clipped from V and 2 bases from J, the junction kept 4 bases outside the gene matches. The CDR3 loop spans 14 amino acids. Germline V lookup: CDR1 SGHRS, CDR2 YFSETQ.

This clone appeared a few times. Other nucleotide sequences in the sample specify the same CDR3. The chain employs TRBV28 and TRBJ2-3, with D uncertain. The CDR3 loop spans 13 amino acids. Germline V gives CDR1 MDHEN, CDR2 SYDVKM. Trimming left V 3 bases short and J 1 base short, with 5 bases between. For the CDR3, the DNA is TGTGCCAGCAGTTTGAGAGGCACAGATACGCAGTATTTT. Amino acid sequence: CASSLRGTDTQYF.